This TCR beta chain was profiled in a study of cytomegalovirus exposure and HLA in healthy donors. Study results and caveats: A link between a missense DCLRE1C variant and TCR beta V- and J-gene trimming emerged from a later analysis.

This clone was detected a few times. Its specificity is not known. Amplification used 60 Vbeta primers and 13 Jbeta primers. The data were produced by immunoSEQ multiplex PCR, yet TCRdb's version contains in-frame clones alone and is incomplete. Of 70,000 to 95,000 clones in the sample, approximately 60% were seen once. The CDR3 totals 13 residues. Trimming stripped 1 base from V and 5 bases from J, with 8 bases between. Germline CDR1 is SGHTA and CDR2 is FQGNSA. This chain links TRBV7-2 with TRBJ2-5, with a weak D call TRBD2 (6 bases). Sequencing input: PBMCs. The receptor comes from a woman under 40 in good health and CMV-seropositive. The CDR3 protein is CASSLGRGETQYF. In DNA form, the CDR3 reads TGTGCCAGCAGCTTAGGACGGGGGGAGACCCAGTACTTC.